The next 19 T cell receptor beta chains were all read from a single sample in a study of shared clonotypes between healthy human individuals. Sequencing used immunoSEQ multiplex PCR; TCRdb keeps in-frame clones, though not all of them. Counted here are around 2,100,000 clones, about 95% occurring once; the ten biggest clones make up around 1.2%. Terminally differentiated effector memory CD45RA+ cells were excluded by CCR7 positive selection of CD45RO-negative cells. Sequences were obtained from naive CD8+ T cells sorted from blood. The receptor set was obtained from a man aged 18 to 35 in good health.

The genes are TRBV29-1 and TRBJ2-7; possibly TRBD1 for D (5 bases). Germline V lookup: CDR1 SQVTM, CDR2 ANQGSEA. The V end was cut by 7 bases, the J end by 4 bases, with 11 bases between. The CDR3 sequence is 11 residues long. CDR3 sequence (DNA): TGCAGCGCAGGGCAGCCGTACGAGCAGTACTTC. Translated: CSAGQPYEQYF.

A remark on this clone: The sample contains more than one DNA sequence encoding this CDR3. The V call is TRBV4-1, the J call TRBJ2-7, with D hard to call. Germline CDR1 reads MGHRA; CDR2 reads YSYEKL. The CDR3 loop spans 13 amino acids. V was cut by 1 base and J by 4 bases, with 8 bases left in between. The CDR3 DNA is TGCGCCAGCAGCCAAGGGCAAACTTACGAGCAGTACTTC. Translated: CASSQGQTYEQYF.

The chain uses TRBV7-2 and TRBJ2-7; 7 positions agree with TRBD2. The CDR3 is 16 residues long. Germline assignment: CDR1 SGHTA and CDR2 FQGNSA. V lost 1 base, J lost 4 bases, and 10 bases stayed unmatched. The chain's CDR3 is CASSLGDSREWYEQYF. For the CDR3, the DNA is TGTGCCAGCAGCTTAGGGGATTCGCGGGAGTGGTACGAGCAGTACTTC.

The chain carries TRBV19 and TRBJ1-1; D is unresolved. With 7 bases removed from V and 4 bases from J, the gap between germline ends came to 13 bases. Germline V lookup: CDR1 LNHDA, CDR2 SQIVND (reference sequence). There are 13 residues in the CDR3. The CDR3 bases are TGTGCCAGTACACCGGGCGGATCCACTGAAGCTTTCTTT. Protein product: CASTPGGSTEAFF. The full variable domain, completed using reference TRBV19 and TRBJ1-1, is DGGITQSPKYLFRKEGQNVTLSCEQNLNHDAMYWYRQDPGQGLRLIYYSQIVNDFQKGDIAEGYSVSREKKESFPLTVTSAQKNPTAFYLCASTPGGSTEAFFGQGTRLTVV.

The rearrangement links TRBV7-2 to TRBJ1-2; 7 nucleotides align to TRBD1. The V segment lost 4 bases and the J segment 4 bases; nucleotides outside the gene matches: 6. Germline V gives CDR1 SGHTA, CDR2 FQGNSA. There are 14 residues in the CDR3. The CDR3 is CASSSLGTAYGYTF. DNA for the CDR3: TGTGCCAGCAGCTCCCTAGGGACAGCCTATGGCTACACCTTC.

Concerning this clone: Other DNA sequences in this specimen translate into the identical CDR3. This chain joins TRBV28 and TRBJ2-3, with TRBD2 matching over 9 bases. CDR1 and CDR2 (germline): MDHEN, SYDVKM. J was trimmed by 2 bases and V by 3 bases; bases with no gene match: 3. The CDR3 contains 15 residues. The CDR3, as DNA: TGTGCCAGCAGTTTGGGACTAGCAACCACAGATACGCAGTATTTT. Translating it yields CASSLGLATTDTQYF.

This sequence joins TRBV28 and TRBJ2-3, with TRBD2 as a possible D gene (6 bases). The CDR3 length is 15 residues. Trimming removed 5 bases at V and 3 bases at J, with 15 bases between. The germline V gene encodes CDR1 MDHEN and CDR2 SYDVKM. Here the CDR3 DNA reads TGTGCCAGCAGTCCCGCGGGGTTAAGTACAGATACGCAGTATTTT. Amino acids: CASSPAGLSTDTQYF. The variable domain in full, with the rest retrieved from reference TRBV28 and TRBJ2-3, is DVKVTQSSRYLVKRTGEKVFLECVQDMDHENMFWYRQDPGLGLRLIYFSYDVKMKEKGDIPEGYSVSREKKERFSLILESASTNQTSMYLCASSPAGLSTDTQYFGPGTRLTVL.

V gene TRBV5-6 combines with J gene TRBJ2-2, with 8 bases that match TRBD1. The CDR3 contains 14 residues. The V and J ends lost 3 bases and 8 bases, in that order; junction bases with no gene match: 6. Germline V gene sequence: CDR1 SGHDT, CDR2 YYEEEE. This chain's CDR3 is CASSSGQERGELFF. DNA of the CDR3: TGTGCCAGCAGCTCGGGACAGGAGCGTGGGGAGCTGTTTTTT.

The genes are TRBV5-4 and TRBJ2-7; the match to TRBD2 covers 9 bases. Germline lookup yields CDR1 SGHNT and CDR2 YYREEE (reference sequence). J was trimmed by 1 base and V by 0 bases; bases with no gene match: 5. CDR3 length: 16 residues. The CDR3 loop is CASSLDGGGESYEQYF. The CDR3 nucleotides read TGTGCCAGCAGCTTGGATGGCGGGGGGGAGTCCTACGAGCAGTACTTC.

In regard to this clone: Distinct nucleotide sequences in the sample also encode this CDR3. V gene TRBV5-6 combines with J gene TRBJ2-7; 10 bases align to TRBD1. Germline V gene lookup returns CDR1 SGHDT and CDR2 YYEEEE. Trimming cost V 3 bases and J 7 bases; bases outside gene matches: 1. The CDR3 sequence is 12 residues long. The CDR3 DNA sequence: TGTGCCAGCAGCTCGGACAGGGGGGAGCAGTACTTC. Translation gives CASSSDRGEQYF.

The chain links TRBV6-4 to TRBJ2-3; 12 nucleotides match TRBD2. Trimming took 6 bases from V and 2 from J; bases not matched to a gene: 6. Germline assignment: CDR1 MRHNA and CDR2 SNTAGT. The CDR3 consists of 16 residues. This CDR3 is CASSPTSGGTTDTQYF. In nucleotides, the CDR3 is TGTGCCAGCAGCCCAACTAGCGGGGGGACCACAGATACGCAGTATTTT.

J is TRBJ2-5 and V is TRBV6-6, with 7 bases identical to TRBD2. Germline CDR1 is MNHNY and CDR2 is SVGAGI (reference sequence). CDR3 size: 13 residues. J was trimmed by 9 bases and V by 2 bases; bases with no gene match: 6. The DNA of the CDR3 is TGTGCCAGCAGTTACGGCGGGAGTGGGGCCCAGTACTTC. Residues: CASSYGGSGAQYF.

This clone occurred a few times. V is TRBV7-9 and J is TRBJ1-2, with D possibly TRBD1 on 5 matching bases. CDR1 and CDR2 (germline): SEHNR, FQNEAQ (reference sequence). This CDR3 spans 13 amino acids. V was trimmed by 1 base and J by 6 bases, leaving 9 bases between them. The CDR3 nucleotides are TGTGCCAGCAGCTTAGGGGGCGGGCATGGCTACACCTTC. It encodes CASSLGGGHGYTF.

This clone came up once. The J gene is TRBJ1-1, the V gene TRBV11-2; D gene ambiguous. There are 12 residues in the CDR3. V lost 1 base to trimming and J lost 13 bases, with 13 bases between them. Germline V gene data show CDR1 as SGHAT and CDR2 as FQNNGV. This CDR3 is CASSLVGAQFFF. In nucleotides, the CDR3 is TGTGCCAGCAGCTTAGTAGGAGCCCAGTTTTTCTTT.

The chain employs TRBV7-9 and TRBJ2-1; 9 nucleotides agree with TRBD2. The CDR3 spans 16 residues. The germline V gene has CDR1 SEHNR and CDR2 FQNEAQ (reference sequence). Trimming at V came to 2 bases and at J to 6 bases, leaving 8 bases not matched to a gene. The CDR3 protein is CASSLPLAGQLNEQFF. The DNA of the CDR3 is TGTGCCAGCAGCTTACCTCTAGCGGGACAACTCAATGAGCAGTTCTTC. The variable domain in full, with the rest retrieved from reference TRBV7-9 and TRBJ2-1, is DTGVSQNPRHKITKRGQNVTFRCDPISEHNRLYWYRQTLGQGPEFLTYFQNEAQLEKSRLLSDRFSAERPKGSFSTLEIQRTEQGDSAMYLCASSLPLAGQLNEQFFGPGTRLTVL.

V gene TRBV29-1 combines with J gene TRBJ2-2, with TRBD1 matching over 7 bases. V was clipped by 1 base and J by 2 bases; unmatched bases: 7. Germline CDR1 is SQVTM and CDR2 is ANQGSEA. The CDR3 totals 16 residues. In DNA form, the CDR3 reads TGCAGCGTTGAAGCTCTCGACAGGGAAAACACCGGGGAGCTGTTTTTT. It yields the protein CSVEALDRENTGELFF.

The chain recombines TRBV9 with TRBJ2-1; TRBD2 is a possible D gene (6 bases). Trimming removed 0 bases at V and 4 bases at J, with 11 bases between. Germline values: CDR1 SGDLS, CDR2 YYNGEE. The CDR3 contains 15 residues. The CDR3 DNA sequence: TGTGCCAGCAGCGTAGAGGCGGGGAAATACAATGAGCAGTTCTTC. Translation gives CASSVEAGKYNEQFF.

Regarding this clone: Other DNA sequences within the sample encode an identical CDR3. The CDR3 loop is CASSFGQGASYEQYF. The CDR3 DNA is TGTGCCAGCAGCTTCGGACAGGGGGCCTCCTACGAGCAGTACTTC. V and J are TRBV7-9 and TRBJ2-7; 11 bases match TRBD1. This CDR3 comprises 15 residues. With 3 bases clipped from V and 0 bases from J, the junction kept 1 base outside the gene matches. Germline lookup yields CDR1 SEHNR and CDR2 FQNEAQ (reference sequence).

Here the CDR3 DNA reads TGTGCCAGCAGCCCGACTCGGACAGGGGCTGTCCTGACTTTC. Its protein is CASSPTRTGAVLTF. The chain has TRBV9 and TRBJ2-6, with 9 bases identical to TRBD1. The CDR3 is 14 amino acids. The trim removed 4 bases at V and 13 bases at J, leaving 9 bases unmatched. Germline-derived CDR1 and CDR2 are SGDLS and YYNGEE.